These T cell receptor beta chains were read from a single sample in a study of regulatory T cells in long-lasting Graves disease. Each CDR3 protein gets one entry after TCRdb re-called the multiplex PCR reads with MiXCR. This sample has about 300,000 distinct CDR3 sequences, with around 20% found just once. This material consisted of peripheral blood mononuclear cells (PBMCs), taken when the disease was refractory, from a patient treated with antithyroid drugs. All receptors come from a female donor with Graves disease. Each CDR3 is given with its conserved first and last residue. A D gene is named only where the DNA matches it firmly. Where a row states a size, it is once, few, many or the class of an expanded clone; other rows omit it.

j_gene,v_gene,d_gene,abundance,CDR3nt,CDR3aa
TRBJ2-7,TRBV28,TRBD1,many,TGTGCCAGCAGTCTTACCGGGACAGCCTACGAGCAGTACTTC,CASSLTGTAYEQYF
TRBJ2-5,TRBV3-1,-,many,TGTGCCAGCAGCCTGACGTTAGCTGTTTGGGAGACCCAGTACTTC,CASSLTLAVWETQYF
TRBJ2-5,TRBV7-2,-,few,TGTGCCAGCAGCTTAGTGGGCGGAGACTACCAAGAGACCCAGTACTTC,CASSLVGGDYQETQYF
TRBJ2-7,TRBV9,-,few,TGTGCCAGCAGCCCCCGGACAAATCGGGACGAGCAGTACTTC,CASSPRTNRDEQYF
TRBJ2-2,TRBV18,TRBD2,-,TGTGCCAGCTCACCACCGGTTAGCGGGACCACCGGGGAGCTGTTTTTT,CASSPPVSGTTGELFF
TRBJ2-5,TRBV5-4,TRBD2,many,TGCGCCAGCAGCCTCCCGGGACTAGCGGGAGAGACCCAGTACTTC,CASSLPGLAGETQYF
TRBJ2-6,TRBV11-2,TRBD2,many,TGTGCCAGCAGCTTAGTAGGTCAGGGACTAGGGGGGGCCAACGTCCTGACTTTC,CASSLVGQGLGGANVLTF
TRBJ2-5,TRBV7-2,-,many,TGTGCCAGCAGCTTAGGCCGCTCGACCCACTTGGGGGAGACCCAGTACTTC,CASSLGRSTHLGETQYF
TRBJ1-5,TRBV20-1,TRBD1,few,TGCAGTGCTGGGGGACAGGGGAATCAGCCCCAGCATTTT,CSAGGQGNQPQHF
TRBJ1-5,TRBV6-5,-,many,TGTGCCAGCAGTTACAGAGGGGACGAGGTCTTTTATAGCAATCAGCCCCAGCATTTT,CASSYRGDEVFYSNQPQHF
TRBJ2-7,TRBV5-4,-,-,TGTGCCAGCACCCTGGGTGGGGGCCTCTACGAGCAGTACTTC,CASTLGGGLYEQYF
TRBJ1-4,TRBV7-9,-,many,TGTGCCAGCAGCTTAGTTTCCGGTGAAAAACTGTTTTTT,CASSLVSGEKLFF
TRBJ2-4,TRBV2,-,many,TGTGCCAGCAGTGATGGGGGGAGCAAAAACATTCAGTACTTC,CASSDGGSKNIQYF
TRBJ2-2,TRBV4-1,TRBD1,few,TGCGCCAGCAGGATAGGCGGGGGGACAGGGGGGACCGGGGAGCTGTTTTTT,CASRIGGGTGGTGELFF
TRBJ1-2,TRBV5-1,-,few,TGCGCCAGCAGCTTGGGCGGGGACGGCCGTTCCTATGGCTACACCTTC,CASSLGGDGRSYGYTF
TRBJ2-5,TRBV28,-,many,TGTGCCAGCTTGAGCCTTGTTGGGGAAGAGACCCAGTACTTC,CASLSLVGEETQYF
TRBJ2-7,TRBV7-9,TRBD1,few,TGTGCCAGCAGCCTCGCAGGACAGGCGGAGACCTACGAGCAGTACTTC,CASSLAGQAETYEQYF
TRBJ2-7,TRBV7-2,-,-,TGTGCCAGCAGCTTAGGACCCTTGGACTACGAGCAGTACTTC,CASSLGPLDYEQYF
TRBJ2-5,TRBV29-1,TRBD1,few,TGCAGCGTCTCCTCGGGGACAGGGTGGGAGACCCAGTACTTC,CSVSSGTGWETQYF
TRBJ2-7,TRBV20-1,TRBD2,-,TGCAGTGCAAAGCGGGAGCTTGCCTACGAGCAGTACTTC,CSAKRELAYEQYF
TRBJ1-4,TRBV28,-,-,TGTGCCAGCAGTTTATACATTGCAACTAATGAAAAACTGTTTTTT,CASSLYIATNEKLFF
TRBJ2-2,TRBV29-1,-,-,TGCAGCGTGTATTCCGGGCCGGGGGTGGCCGGGGAGCTGTTTTTT,CSVYSGPGVAGELFF
TRBJ1-5,TRBV18,-,-,TGTGCCAGCTCACCTGGCAGGGCCAGCCATCAGCCCCAGCATTTT,CASSPGRASHQPQHF
TRBJ2-7,TRBV6-1,TRBD2,many,TGTGCCAGCGCATTAAGCGGGAGCTCGTGGGAGCAGTACTTC,CASALSGSSWEQYF
TRBJ2-7,TRBV20-1,-,-,TGCAGTGCTAGAGCAAGCGGGCGGACGCCCTACGAGCAGTACTTC,CSARASGRTPYEQYF
TRBJ1-1,TRBV20-1,-,-,TGCAGTGCAACTAGGGGAGTTGGGGCTGAAGCTTTCTTT,CSATRGVGAEAFF
TRBJ2-1,TRBV3-1,-,many,TGTGCCAGCAGCCGCCTCCGAGCGGATGAGCAGTTCTTC,CASSRLRADEQFF
TRBJ1-4,TRBV20-1,TRBD1,many,TGCAGTTTGACAGGGAGCGGAGCGGGTGAAAAACTGTTTTTT,CSLTGSGAGEKLFF
TRBJ1-6,TRBV5-1,-,-,TGCGCCAGCAGCTTGTCCCCCACAGGGAACTCACCCCTCCACTTT,CASSLSPTGNSPLHF